This paragraph covers one T cell receptor beta chain sequence. Its antigen is currently unknown. Central memory, naive, regulatory and stem cell-like memory CD4+ cells were sorted by CD45RO/CCR7/CD25/CD127/CD95/CD27. Sorted cells reached over 95% purity in every population. The CDR3 covers 13 residues. Trimming stripped 3 bases from V and 6 bases from J, with 10 bases between. Germline V gene sequence: CDR1 SGHTA, CDR2 FQGNSA. This entry is derived from a study of beta chain features in type 1 diabetes. Findings and caveats of the study: For Type 1 diabetes patients, all four CD4+ subsets carried TCRB CDR3s that were moderately but significantly shorter.

The investigators reverse transcribed all of the isolated RNA, so they sequenced expressed TCRB transcripts. The repertoire was sequenced with immunoSEQ multiplex PCR; TCRdb's copy has only in-frame clones and lacks some. Counted here are about 320,000 clones, 14% occurring once; the ten biggest clones make up 5.5% to 7.5%. The rearrangement uses TRBV7-2 and TRBJ2-3, with TRBD2 as a possible D gene (5 bases). This sequence was found in a man aged 25-45 years in good health. Input material: central memory CD4+ T cells from blood. CDR3 loop: CASSFDRRDTQYF. The CDR3 bases are TGTGCCAGCAGCTTCGACCGGAGGGATACGCAGTATTTT.